The 6 T cell receptor beta chains reported below all come from one sample, sequenced in a study of response to subunit inactivated influenza vaccine. TCRdb re-called the RT-PCR reads through MiXCR, storing one row per CDR3 protein. The sample consists of approximately 500,000 distinct CDR3 sequences, less than 15% of them appearing once. The specimen was PBMCs from blood, collected approximately 13 days after vaccination. The receptors were sampled from a man in his fifties or sixties who received an inactivated influenza vaccine.

This chain connects TRBV6-1 to TRBJ1-1; no reliable D call. V gave up 6 bases and J gave up 6 bases, with 20 bases separating them. From germline, CDR1 is MNHNS and CDR2 SASEGT. CDR3 length equals 15 residues. The DNA for the CDR3 is TGTGCCAGCAGGACCACTTGGCGAGGACGGGCTGAAGCTTTCTTT. This translates into CASRTTWRGRAEAFF.

This clonotype was picked up a small number of times. The chain is built from TRBV7-2 and TRBJ2-7; 8 nucleotides agree with TRBD2. Germline V gene lookup returns CDR1 SGHTA and CDR2 FQGNSA. V trimming: 2 bases; J trimming: 0 bases; junction bases outside the gene matches: 6. The CDR3 has 16 amino acids. DNA of the CDR3: TGTGCCAGCAGCTTAACCGGGACTAGGAGCTCCTACGAGCAGTACTTC. Protein product: CASSLTGTRSSYEQYF. The whole variable domain, remainder taken from reference TRBV7-2 and TRBJ2-7, is GAGVSQSPSNKVTEKGKDVELRCDPISGHTALYWYRQSLGQGLEFLIYFQGNSAPDKSGLPSDRFSAERTGGSVSTLTIQRTQQEDSAVYLCASSLTGTRSSYEQYFGPGTRLTVT.

This clonotype was counted ten times or more. The chain joins TRBV19 to TRBJ1-5; 8 positions match TRBD1. Germline loops: CDR1 LNHDA, CDR2 SQIVND (reference sequence). Trimming at V came to 6 bases and at J to 3 bases, leaving 4 bases not matched to a gene. This CDR3 comprises 14 residues. The CDR3 spells CASRDRVYNQPQHF. Written as DNA, the CDR3 is TGTGCCAGTAGGGACAGGGTTTACAATCAGCCCCAGCATTTT.

In this sample, this clonotype turned up a few times. The chain links TRBV20-1 to TRBJ2-1; D is unclear. CDR3 size: 15 residues. Germline assignment: CDR1 DFQATT and CDR2 SNEGSKA (reference sequence). Trimming pared 0 bases from V and 6 bases from J, leaving 15 bases between. The CDR3 coding sequence is TGCAGTGCTAGAGATGAGTCCCGATCTGCCAATGAGCAGTTCTTC. Protein: CSARDESRSANEQFF.

This chain connects TRBV19 to TRBJ2-1; 10 positions agree with TRBD2. The trim removed 4 bases at V and 3 bases at J, leaving 9 bases unmatched. The CDR3 is 17 residues long. Germline V CDR1 and CDR2: LNHDA, SQIVND (reference sequence). The CDR3 nucleotides read TGTGCCAGTAGTAGGGAGCGGGGGGGCCTTTTCTACAATGAGCAGTTCTTC. This encodes CASSRERGGLFYNEQFF.

The CDR3 coding sequence is TGTGCCAGTAAGCTTGGAGGGGTCGCAGATACGCAGTATTTT. As protein: CASKLGGVADTQYF. The V gene is TRBV19, the J gene TRBJ2-3; weak D call: TRBD2 (6 bases). The CDR3 runs to 14 residues. Between the trimmed V and J ends, which lost 7 bases and 4 bases, there was a span of 15 bases. Germline V gene data show CDR1 as LNHDA and CDR2 as SQIVND (reference sequence).